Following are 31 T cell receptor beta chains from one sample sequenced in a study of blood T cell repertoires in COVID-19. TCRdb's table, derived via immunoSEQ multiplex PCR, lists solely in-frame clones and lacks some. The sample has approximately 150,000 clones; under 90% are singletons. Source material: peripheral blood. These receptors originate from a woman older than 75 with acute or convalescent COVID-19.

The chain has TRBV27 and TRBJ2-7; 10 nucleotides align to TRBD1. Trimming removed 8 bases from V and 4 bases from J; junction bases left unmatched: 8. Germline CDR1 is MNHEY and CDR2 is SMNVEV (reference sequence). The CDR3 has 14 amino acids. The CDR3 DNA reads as TGTGCCAGCGGTGACCGGGACAGGGGTTACGAGCAGTACTTC. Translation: CASGDRDRGYEQYF.

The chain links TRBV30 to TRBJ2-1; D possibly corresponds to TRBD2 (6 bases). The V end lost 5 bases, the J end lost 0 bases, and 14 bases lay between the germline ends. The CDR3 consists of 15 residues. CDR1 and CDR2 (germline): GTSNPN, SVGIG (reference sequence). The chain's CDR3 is CAWAGDSSSYNEQFF. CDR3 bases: TGTGCCTGGGCCGGGGACTCAAGCTCCTACAATGAGCAGTTCTTC.

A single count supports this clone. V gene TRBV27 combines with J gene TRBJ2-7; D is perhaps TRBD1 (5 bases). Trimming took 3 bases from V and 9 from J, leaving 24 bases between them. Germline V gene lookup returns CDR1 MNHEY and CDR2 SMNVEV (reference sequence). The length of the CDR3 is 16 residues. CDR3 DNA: TGTGCCAGCAGTTTTACGAAAGGGGTGATCTTACGCGGGCAGTACTTC. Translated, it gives CASSFTKGVILRGQYF.

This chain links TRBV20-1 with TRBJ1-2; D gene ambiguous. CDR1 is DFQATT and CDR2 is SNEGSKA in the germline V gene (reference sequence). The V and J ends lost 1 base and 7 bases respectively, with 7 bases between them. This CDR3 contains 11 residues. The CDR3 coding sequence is TGCAGTGCTAGAGGTCGCGGTGGCTACACCTTC. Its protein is CSARGRGGYTF.

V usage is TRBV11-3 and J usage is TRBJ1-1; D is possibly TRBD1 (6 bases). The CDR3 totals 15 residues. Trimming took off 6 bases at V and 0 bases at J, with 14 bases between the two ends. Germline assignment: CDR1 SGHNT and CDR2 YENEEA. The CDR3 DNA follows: TGTGCCAGCAGTCCTTACAGGGTAATGAACACTGAAGCTTTCTTT. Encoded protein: CASSPYRVMNTEAFF.

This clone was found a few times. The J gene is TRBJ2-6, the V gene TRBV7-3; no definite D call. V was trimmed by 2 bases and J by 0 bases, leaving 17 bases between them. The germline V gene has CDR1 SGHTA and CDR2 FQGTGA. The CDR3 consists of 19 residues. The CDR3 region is CASSLGPRSRFSGANVLTF. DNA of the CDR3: TGTGCCAGCAGCTTAGGCCCGCGGAGCCGTTTCTCTGGGGCCAACGTCCTGACTTTC.

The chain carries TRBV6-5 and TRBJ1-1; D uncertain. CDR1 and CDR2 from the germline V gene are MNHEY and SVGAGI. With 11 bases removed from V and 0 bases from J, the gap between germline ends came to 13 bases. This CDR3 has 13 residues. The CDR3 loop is CACSVSMNTEAFF. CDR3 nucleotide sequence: TGTGCCTGCTCGGTCTCAATGAACACTGAAGCTTTCTTT.

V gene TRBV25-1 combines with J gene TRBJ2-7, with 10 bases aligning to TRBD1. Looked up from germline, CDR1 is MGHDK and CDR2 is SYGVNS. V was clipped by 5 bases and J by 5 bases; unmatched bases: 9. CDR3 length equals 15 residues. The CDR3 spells CASSTTGGRRDEQYF. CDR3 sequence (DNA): TGTGCCAGCAGTACGACAGGGGGCCGGAGGGACGAGCAGTACTTC.

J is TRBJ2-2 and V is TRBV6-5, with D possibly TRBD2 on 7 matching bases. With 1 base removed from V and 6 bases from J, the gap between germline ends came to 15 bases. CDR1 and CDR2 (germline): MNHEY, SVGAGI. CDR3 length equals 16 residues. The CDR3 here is CASSYFIGGQPGELFF. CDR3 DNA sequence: TGTGCCAGCAGTTACTTCATCGGGGGGCAACCCGGGGAGCTGTTTTTT.

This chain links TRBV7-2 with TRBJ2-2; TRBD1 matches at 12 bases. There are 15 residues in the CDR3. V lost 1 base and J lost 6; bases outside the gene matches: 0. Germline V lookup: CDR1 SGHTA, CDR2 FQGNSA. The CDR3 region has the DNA TGTGCCAGCAGCTTAGGGGACAGGGGGCCCGGGGAGCTGTTTTTT. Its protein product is CASSLGDRGPGELFF.

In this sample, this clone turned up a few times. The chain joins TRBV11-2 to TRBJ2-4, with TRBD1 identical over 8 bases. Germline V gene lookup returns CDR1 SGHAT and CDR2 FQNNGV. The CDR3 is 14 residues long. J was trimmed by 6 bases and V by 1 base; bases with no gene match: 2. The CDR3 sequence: CASSLAQGGNIQYF. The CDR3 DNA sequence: TGTGCCAGCAGCTTAGCACAGGGGGGAAACATTCAGTACTTC.

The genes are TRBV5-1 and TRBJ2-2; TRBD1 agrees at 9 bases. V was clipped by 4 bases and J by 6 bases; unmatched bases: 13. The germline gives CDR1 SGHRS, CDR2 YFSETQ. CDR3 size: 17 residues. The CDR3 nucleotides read TGCGCCAGCAGCCCAAGGTTGGCACAGGGGGCTTCCGGGGAGCTGTTTTTT. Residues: CASSPRLAQGASGELFF.

The CDR3: CASRGVAGGPKDEQFF. The DNA of the CDR3 is TGTGCCAGTAGGGGAGTGGCGGGAGGGCCAAAGGACGAGCAGTTCTTC. The chain recombines TRBV19 with TRBJ2-1; TRBD2 aligns across 9 bases. In germline, CDR1 is LNHDA, CDR2 SQIVND (reference sequence). V was pared by 6 bases and J by 10 bases, with 16 bases of the junction left unmatched. The CDR3 length is 16 residues.

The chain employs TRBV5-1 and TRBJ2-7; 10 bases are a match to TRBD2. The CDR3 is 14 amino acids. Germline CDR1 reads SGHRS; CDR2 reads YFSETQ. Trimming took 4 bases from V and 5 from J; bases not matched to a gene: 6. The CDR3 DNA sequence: TGCGCCAGCAGCCCAGCGGGAGGGCTCGACGAGCAGTACTTC. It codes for CASSPAGGLDEQYF.

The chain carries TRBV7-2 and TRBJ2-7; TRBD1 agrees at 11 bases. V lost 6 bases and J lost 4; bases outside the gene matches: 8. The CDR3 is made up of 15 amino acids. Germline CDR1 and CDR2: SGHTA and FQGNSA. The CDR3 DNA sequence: TGTGCCAGCAGGAAAGGGACAGGGGGAAGATACGAGCAGTACTTC. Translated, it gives CASRKGTGGRYEQYF. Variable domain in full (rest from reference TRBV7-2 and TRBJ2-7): GAGVSQSPSNKVTEKGKDVELRCDPISGHTALYWYRQSLGQGLEFLIYFQGNSAPDKSGLPSDRFSAERTGGSVSTLTIQRTQQEDSAVYLCASRKGTGGRYEQYFGPGTRLTVT.

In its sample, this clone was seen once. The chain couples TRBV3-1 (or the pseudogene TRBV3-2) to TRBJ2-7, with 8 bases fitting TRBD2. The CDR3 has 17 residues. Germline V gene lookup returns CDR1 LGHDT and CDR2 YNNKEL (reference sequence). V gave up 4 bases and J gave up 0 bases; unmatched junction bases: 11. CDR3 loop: CASSPGGAGLLSYEQYF. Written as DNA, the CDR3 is TGTGCCAGCAGCCCCGGGGGGGCGGGGCTCCTCTCCTACGAGCAGTACTTC.

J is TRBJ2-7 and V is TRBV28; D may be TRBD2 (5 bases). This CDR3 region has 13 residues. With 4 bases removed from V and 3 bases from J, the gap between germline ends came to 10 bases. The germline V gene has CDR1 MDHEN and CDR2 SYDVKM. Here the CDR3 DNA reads TGTGCCAGCAGTTCCGTCGGGGACTACGAGCAGTACTTC. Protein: CASSSVGDYEQYF.

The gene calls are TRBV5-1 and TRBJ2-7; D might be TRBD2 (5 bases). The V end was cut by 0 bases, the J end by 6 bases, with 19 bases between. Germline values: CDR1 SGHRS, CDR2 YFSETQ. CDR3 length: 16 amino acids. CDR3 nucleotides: TGCGCCAGCAGCTTGGTTGCGTCGGGAACCCCCGCCGAGCAGTACTTC. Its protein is CASSLVASGTPAEQYF.

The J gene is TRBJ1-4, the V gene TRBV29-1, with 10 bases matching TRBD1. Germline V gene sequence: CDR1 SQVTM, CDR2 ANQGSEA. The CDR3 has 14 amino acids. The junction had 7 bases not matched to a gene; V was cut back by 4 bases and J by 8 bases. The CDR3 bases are TGCAGCGTTGCTTTGGACAGGGGGATAGAAAAACTGTTTTTT. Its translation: CSVALDRGIEKLFF.

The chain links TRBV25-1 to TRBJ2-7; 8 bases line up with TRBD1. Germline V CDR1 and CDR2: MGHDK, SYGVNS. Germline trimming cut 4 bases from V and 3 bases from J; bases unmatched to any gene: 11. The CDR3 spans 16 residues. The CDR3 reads CASSAPTGTGHYEQYF. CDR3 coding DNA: TGTGCCAGCAGTGCACCAACCGGGACAGGACACTACGAGCAGTACTTC.

The CDR3 DNA is TGTGCCAGCAGTCCTTTTGGGACAGGGGATATCACCGGGGAGCTGTTTTTT. It yields the protein CASSPFGTGDITGELFF. The chain uses TRBV28 and TRBJ2-2, with TRBD1 matching over 10 bases. Germline V lookup: CDR1 MDHEN, CDR2 SYDVKM. The CDR3 sequence is 17 residues long. Trimming removed 5 bases from V and 4 bases from J; junction bases left unmatched: 10.

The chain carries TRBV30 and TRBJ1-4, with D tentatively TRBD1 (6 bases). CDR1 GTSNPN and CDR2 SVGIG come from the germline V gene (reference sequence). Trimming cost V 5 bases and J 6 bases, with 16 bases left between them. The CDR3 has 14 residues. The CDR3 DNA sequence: TGTGCCTGGGCCGAGGACAGTTCGGATGAAAAACTGTTTTTT. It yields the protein CAWAEDSSDEKLFF.

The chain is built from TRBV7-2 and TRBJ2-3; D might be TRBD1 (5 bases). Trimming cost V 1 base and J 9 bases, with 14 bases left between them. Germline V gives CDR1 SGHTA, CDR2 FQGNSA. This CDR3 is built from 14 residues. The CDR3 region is CASSLGRAPGTQYF. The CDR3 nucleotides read TGTGCCAGCAGCTTAGGTCGGGCCCCAGGGACGCAGTATTTT.

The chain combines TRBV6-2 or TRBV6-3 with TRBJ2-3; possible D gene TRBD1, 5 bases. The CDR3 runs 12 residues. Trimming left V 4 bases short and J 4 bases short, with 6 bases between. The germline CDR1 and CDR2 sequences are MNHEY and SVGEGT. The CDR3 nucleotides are TGTGCCAGCAGTTGGGGCCCAGATACGCAGTATTTT. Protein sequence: CASSWGPDTQYF.

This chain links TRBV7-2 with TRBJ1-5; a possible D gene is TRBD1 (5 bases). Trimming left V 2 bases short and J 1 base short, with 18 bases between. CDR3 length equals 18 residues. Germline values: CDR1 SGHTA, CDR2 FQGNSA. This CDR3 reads CASSLKPPGRVSNQPQHF. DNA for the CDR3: TGTGCCAGCAGCTTAAAGCCCCCAGGGAGGGTAAGCAATCAGCCCCAGCATTTT.

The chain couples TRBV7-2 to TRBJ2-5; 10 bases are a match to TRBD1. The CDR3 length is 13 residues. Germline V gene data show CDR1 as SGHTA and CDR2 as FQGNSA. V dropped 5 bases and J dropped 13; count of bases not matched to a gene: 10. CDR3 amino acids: CASSGRQGALPYF. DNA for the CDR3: TGTGCCAGCAGCGGACGACAGGGGGCCCTTCCGTACTTC.

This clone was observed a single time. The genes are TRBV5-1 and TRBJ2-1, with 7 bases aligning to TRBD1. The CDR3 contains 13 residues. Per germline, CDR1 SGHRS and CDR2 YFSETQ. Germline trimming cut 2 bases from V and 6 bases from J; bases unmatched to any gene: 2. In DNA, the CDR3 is TGCGCCAGCAGCTTTGACAGGGTCAATGAGCAGTTCTTC. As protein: CASSFDRVNEQFF.

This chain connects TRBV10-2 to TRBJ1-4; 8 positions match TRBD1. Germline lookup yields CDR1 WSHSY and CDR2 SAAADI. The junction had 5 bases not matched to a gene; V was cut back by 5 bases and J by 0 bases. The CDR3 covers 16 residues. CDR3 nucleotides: TGCGCCAGCAGTAGAGGACAGGGAGCAACTAATGAAAAACTGTTTTTT. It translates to CASSRGQGATNEKLFF.

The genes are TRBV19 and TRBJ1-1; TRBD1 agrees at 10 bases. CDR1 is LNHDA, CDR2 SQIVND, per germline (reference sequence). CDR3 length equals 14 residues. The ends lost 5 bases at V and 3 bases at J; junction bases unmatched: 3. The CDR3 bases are TGTGCCAGTAGTCGACAGGGGGCGGACACTGAAGCTTTCTTT. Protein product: CASSRQGADTEAFF.

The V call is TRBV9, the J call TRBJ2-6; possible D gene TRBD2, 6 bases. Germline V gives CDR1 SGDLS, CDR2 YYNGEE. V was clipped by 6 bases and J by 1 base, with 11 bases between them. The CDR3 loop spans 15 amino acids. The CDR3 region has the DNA TGTGCCAGCACCTTACGGGGGTCTGGGGCCAACGTCCTGACTTTC. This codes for CASTLRGSGANVLTF. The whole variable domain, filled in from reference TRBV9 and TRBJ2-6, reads DSGVTQTPKHLITATGQRVTLRCSPRSGDLSVYWYQQSLDQGLQFLIQYYNGEERAKGNILERFSAQQFPDLHSELNLSSLELGDSALYFCASTLRGSGANVLTFGAGSRLTVL.

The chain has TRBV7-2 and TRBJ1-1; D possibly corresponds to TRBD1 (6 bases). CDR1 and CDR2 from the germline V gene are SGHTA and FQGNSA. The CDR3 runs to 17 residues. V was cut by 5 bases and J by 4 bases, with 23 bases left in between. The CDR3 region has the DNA TGTGCCAGCAGCCCGCGTCCCCCGACAGGAAGTGGCACTGAAGCTTTCTTT. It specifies CASSPRPPTGSGTEAFF. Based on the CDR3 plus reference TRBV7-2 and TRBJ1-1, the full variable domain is GAGVSQSPSNKVTEKGKDVELRCDPISGHTALYWYRQSLGQGLEFLIYFQGNSAPDKSGLPSDRFSAERTGGSVSTLTIQRTQQEDSAVYLCASSPRPPTGSGTEAFFGQGTRLTVV.